The subject of this entry is one TCR beta chain. The record originates from a study of T cell responses to AZD1222 COVID-19 vaccine. Trimming pared 5 bases from V and 1 base from J, leaving 26 bases between. Germline lookup yields CDR1 SGHTA and CDR2 FQGTGA. The CDR3 totals 19 residues. Produced via immunoSEQ multiplex PCR; TCRdb's table is partial and in-frame only. The sample shows some 140,000 clones, approximately 89% of them seen only once. This receptor was identified in an adult in good health. The chain is built from TRBV7-3 and TRBJ1-1; maybe TRBD1 (5 bases). Sequences were derived from peripheral blood, sampled on day 0 of AZD1222 vaccination. CDR3 sequence (DNA): TGTGCCAGCAGCCCCCTGGGGGGAGACAGAGCAATTGGGAACACTGAAGCTTTCTTT. This sequence encodes CASSPLGGDRAIGNTEAFF.